These 19 T cell receptor beta chains came from one sample sequenced in a study of OX40 agonist ivuxolimab in advanced cancers. The library was built by means of the immunoSEQ multiplex PCR assay. Imported from immuneACCESS, the table was reduced by TCRdb to in-frame sequences with V and J called. These copies leave out some clones; in studies compared against another copy, an unresolved V gene accounts for under half, and the cause of the remainder is not known. The sample includes tens of thousands of clones, with roughly 88% observed a single time. In total, the top ten clones hold around 3.4% of the sample. Sample: CD4+ or CD8+ T cells sorted from blood, taken in a trial of the OX40 agonist ivuxolimab. Source of these receptors: an adult with an advanced solid tumor such as melanoma, head and neck, liver or kidney cancer.

V gene TRBV25-1 combines with J gene TRBJ1-1; D not certain. The CDR3 is made up of 14 amino acids. Germline loops: CDR1 MGHDK, CDR2 SYGVNS. Trimming left V 7 bases short and J 1 base short, with 13 bases between. For the CDR3, the DNA is TGTGCCAGCACCCACGCTCCCCGGAACACTGAAGCTTTCTTT. Its translation is CASTHAPRNTEAFF.

This clone occurred a few times. The chain has TRBV19 and TRBJ1-1, with D maybe TRBD1 (6 bases). The CDR3 sequence is 13 residues long. The ends were cut back, 8 bases at V and 1 base at J, with 11 bases in the middle. Germline V lookup: CDR1 LNHDA, CDR2 SQIVND (reference sequence). The CDR3 DNA sequence: TGTGCCAGTTCCTTCAGGGGGAACACTGAAGCTTTCTTT. Protein: CASSFRGNTEAFF.

The V and J genes are TRBV9 and TRBJ2-3, with TRBD2 matching over 10 bases. With 4 bases clipped from V and 2 bases from J, the junction kept 7 bases outside the gene matches. Germline V CDR1 and CDR2: SGDLS, YYNGEE. This CDR3 region has 16 residues. CDR3: CASSNNGLADTDTQYF. In nucleotides, the CDR3 is TGTGCCAGCAGCAATAACGGACTAGCGGACACAGATACGCAGTATTTT.

V gene TRBV6-1 combines with J gene TRBJ2-5; unclear D gene. In germline, CDR1 is MNHNS, CDR2 SASEGT. Trimming took off 7 bases at V and 4 bases at J, with 13 bases between the two ends. The CDR3 loop spans 13 amino acids. CDR3 sequence (DNA): TGTGCCAGCACGCTACGGCAGAGAGAGACCCAGTACTTC. Translated, it gives CASTLRQRETQYF.

The genes are TRBV6-5 and TRBJ2-1; D call uncertain. The CDR3 loop spans 11 amino acids. V lost 1 base and J 8 bases, leaving 3 bases between the germline ends. Germline values: CDR1 MNHEY, CDR2 SVGAGI. The CDR3 protein is CASSYLDEQFF. The CDR3 DNA is TGTGCCAGCAGTTACTTAGATGAGCAGTTCTTC.

This rearrangement joins TRBV10-3 to TRBJ2-7; 14 positions agree with TRBD2. V was pared by 10 bases and J by 4 bases, with 9 bases of the junction left unmatched. The CDR3 spans 15 residues. Germline assignment: CDR1 ENHRY and CDR2 SYGVKD. CDR3 sequence reads: CASGLAGGIVYEQYF. The CDR3 bases are TGTGCCAGCGGACTAGCGGGAGGAATTGTGTACGAGCAGTACTTC.

The chain couples TRBV19 to TRBJ2-1; 7 nucleotides line up with TRBD2. V trimming: 1 base; J trimming: 3 bases; junction bases outside the gene matches: 3. The germline V gene has CDR1 LNHDA and CDR2 SQIVND (reference sequence). This CDR3 spans 15 amino acids. The CDR3 loop is CASSIVAGFYNEQFF. CDR3 coding DNA: TGTGCCAGTAGTATAGTAGCGGGCTTCTACAATGAGCAGTTCTTC. Drawing the rest from reference TRBV19 and TRBJ2-1, the complete variable domain is DGGITQSPKYLFRKEGQNVTLSCEQNLNHDAMYWYRQDPGQGLRLIYYSQIVNDFQKGDIAEGYSVSREKKESFPLTVTSAQKNPTAFYLCASSIVAGFYNEQFFGPGTRLTVL.

This clone is a singleton in its sample. The rearrangement links TRBV5-1 to TRBJ1-2, with D perhaps TRBD1 (5 bases). Germline assignment: CDR1 SGHRS and CDR2 YFSETQ. V shed 5 bases and J shed 6 bases, with 14 bases lying between them. The CDR3 totals 13 residues. CDR3 sequence reads: CASRVDKGDGYTF. In nucleotides, the CDR3 is TGCGCCAGCAGGGTGGACAAGGGAGATGGCTACACCTTC.

The chain links TRBV4-2 to TRBJ1-1; D possibly corresponds to TRBD1 (5 bases). Germline assignment: CDR1 LGHNA and CDR2 YNFKEQ. Trimming took 1 base from V and 0 from J, leaving 9 bases between them. The CDR3 extends over 15 amino acids. The CDR3 here is CASSQGQGLNTEAFF. The CDR3 DNA reads as TGTGCCAGCAGCCAAGGTCAGGGTTTGAACACTGAAGCTTTCTTT.

V gene TRBV7-9 combines with J gene TRBJ2-1, with 15 bases aligning to TRBD2. The CDR3 is made up of 15 amino acids. Losses at the gene ends were 5 bases for V and 9 bases for J; bases not matched to a gene: 5. Germline CDR1 and CDR2: SEHNR and FQNEAQ (reference sequence). The CDR3 sequence: CASSPGLAGGGEQFF. The CDR3 DNA is TGTGCCAGCAGCCCCGGACTAGCGGGAGGGGGTGAGCAGTTCTTC.

This clone was found once. The V and J genes are TRBV18 and TRBJ1-1; no clear D gene. The germline V gene encodes CDR1 KGHSH and CDR2 LQKENI. V lost 1 base to trimming and J lost 1 base, with 13 bases between them. The CDR3 is 16 amino acids. CDR3 sequence reads: CASSPLFGSRNTEAFF. The CDR3 nucleotides read TGTGCCAGCTCACCACTCTTTGGCAGCAGGAACACTGAAGCTTTCTTT.

This clone was observed a single time. V is TRBV28 and J is TRBJ1-4; 7 bases match TRBD1. The CDR3 runs to 16 residues. V gave up 4 bases and J gave up 9 bases; unmatched junction bases: 14. Germline lookup yields CDR1 MDHEN and CDR2 SYDVKM. CDR3 nucleotides: TGTGCCAGCAGTTCGTGGACAGGATATACAATGCAAAAACTGTTTTTT. This codes for CASSSWTGYTMQKLFF.

The chain joins TRBV14 to TRBJ2-3, with 9 bases matching TRBD1. This CDR3 comprises 18 residues. Trimming took 1 base from V and 4 from J; bases not matched to a gene: 12. Germline CDR1 is SGHDN and CDR2 is FVKESK. In DNA form, the CDR3 reads TGTGCCAGCAGCCAAGGGGCCCCCGGGACAGGGTATCCAGATACGCAGTATTTT. Residues: CASSQGAPGTGYPDTQYF.

V gene TRBV28 combines with J gene TRBJ1-3, with D tentatively TRBD1 (5 bases). V was trimmed by 5 bases and J by 0 bases, leaving 14 bases between them. The V gene's germline CDR1 is MDHEN and CDR2 SYDVKM. This CDR3 spans 16 amino acids. CDR3 loop: CASSGPGTYSGNTIYF. The DNA for the CDR3 is TGTGCCAGCAGTGGACCCGGGACCTACTCTGGAAACACCATATATTTT.

The genes are TRBV7-9 and TRBJ2-3; 7 bases are a match to TRBD2. The length of the CDR3 is 15 residues. After removal of 5 bases from V and 1 base from J, the junction contained 6 bases not matched to a gene. CDR1 is SEHNR and CDR2 is FQNEAQ in the germline V gene (reference sequence). CDR3 amino acids: CASSPPSGGTDTQYF. CDR3 nucleotides: TGTGCCAGCAGCCCCCCCAGCGGGGGCACAGATACGCAGTATTTT.

The chain links TRBV2 to TRBJ2-5; possibly TRBD1 for D (6 bases). V was trimmed by 0 bases and J by 7 bases, leaving 9 bases between them. Germline CDR1 reads SNHLY; CDR2 reads FYNNEI. The length of the CDR3 is 13 residues. CDR3 residues: CASSEAIGGTQYF. The CDR3 DNA sequence: TGTGCCAGCAGTGAAGCGATAGGGGGGACCCAGTACTTC.

The V and J genes are TRBV19 and TRBJ1-5, with TRBD1 matching 8 bases. The CDR3 spans 16 residues. With V trimmed by 6 bases and J by 7 bases, 14 bases remained unmatched. Germline CDR1 is LNHDA and CDR2 is SQIVND (reference sequence). The CDR3 loop is CASRDQGQASSQPQHF. DNA of the CDR3: TGTGCCAGTAGAGACCAGGGACAGGCGTCCAGCCAGCCCCAGCATTTT.

The rearrangement uses TRBV6-6 and TRBJ2-7, with TRBD2 as a possible D gene (6 bases). This CDR3 has 15 amino acids. Germline CDR1 MNHNY, CDR2 SVGAGI (reference sequence). V was cut by 0 bases and J by 4 bases, with 13 bases left in between. The CDR3 region has the DNA TGTGCCAGCAGTTACTCCGGGGGAGGAGGGTACGAGCAGTACTTC. Translation: CASSYSGGGGYEQYF.

This chain uses TRBV5-1 with TRBJ2-1; TRBD1 agrees at 11 bases. Looked up from germline, CDR1 is SGHRS and CDR2 is YFSETQ. The CDR3 loop spans 14 amino acids. Unmatched junction bases numbered 8, after V lost 0 bases and J lost 15 bases. The CDR3: CASSLGTPDRGPFF. The CDR3 DNA is TGCGCCAGCAGCTTGGGCACTCCGGACAGGGGGCCGTTCTTC.